The 17 T cell receptor beta chains in this list originate from one sample, sequenced in a study of a mutant IDH1 vaccine in newly diagnosed glioma. The time point was: week 11, during vaccination. In the vaccine, a single dose held 300 ug of the mutant IDH1 20-mer peptide, along with topical imiquimod. Sequencing used immunoSEQ multiplex PCR; TCRdb keeps in-frame clones, though not all of them. The table lists about 130,000 clones, roughly 75% of them singletons. The antigens of these receptors remain unknown. This material consisted of PBMCs, taken from a glioma patient whose treatment included an IDH1 peptide vaccine. Source of these receptors: a man in his forties with glioma.

The rearrangement uses TRBV15 and TRBJ2-2, with D possibly being TRBD1 (5 bases). The germline V gene encodes CDR1 LNHNV and CDR2 YYDKDF (reference sequence). Trimming took 5 bases from V and 4 from J, leaving 20 bases between them. CDR3 length: 17 amino acids. As DNA, the CDR3 is TGTGCCACCAGCGCCGGGCGACAGCAAATCCGCACCGGGGAGCTGTTTTTT. Protein: CATSAGRQQIRTGELFF. Based on the CDR3 plus reference TRBV15 and TRBJ2-2, the full variable domain is DAMVIQNPRYQVTQFGKPVTLSCSQTLNHNVMYWYQQKSSQAPKLLFHYYDKDFNNEADTPDNFQSRRPNTSFCFLDIRSPGLGDTAMYLCATSAGRQQIRTGELFFGEGSRLTVL.

The genes are TRBV6-1 and TRBJ2-2; 11 nucleotides match TRBD2. With 6 bases clipped from V and 5 bases from J, the junction kept 2 bases outside the gene matches. From germline, CDR1 is MNHNS and CDR2 SASEGT. CDR3 length equals 14 residues. The CDR3 DNA reads TGTGCCAGCAGCCTAGCGGGGGGAACCGGGGAGCTGTTTTTT. This encodes CASSLAGGTGELFF.

This clone was detected only once. This rearrangement joins TRBV4-3 to TRBJ2-7; no clear D gene. Germline CDR1 LGHNA, CDR2 YSLEER. V dropped 4 bases and J dropped 2 bases, with 15 bases sitting between them. The CDR3 is made up of 15 amino acids. The CDR3 spells CASSPATLYPYEQYF. DNA of the CDR3: TGCGCCAGCAGCCCAGCGACCCTCTATCCCTACGAGCAGTACTTC.

J is TRBJ2-1 and V is TRBV6-5; TRBD2 is a possible D gene (6 bases). From germline, CDR1 is MNHEY and CDR2 SVGAGI. Trimming stripped 0 bases from V and 3 bases from J, with 9 bases between. The CDR3 is made up of 15 amino acids. The CDR3 is CASSYSTGSYNEQFF. The DNA of the CDR3 is TGTGCCAGCAGTTACTCGACCGGGAGCTACAATGAGCAGTTCTTC.

The chain has TRBV28 and TRBJ1-5; D is perhaps TRBD1 (5 bases). Trimming took 3 bases from V and 6 from J, leaving 12 bases between them. CDR1 and CDR2 from the germline V gene are MDHEN and SYDVKM. The CDR3 loop spans 14 amino acids. The CDR3 loop reads CASSFGSGVQPQHF. The CDR3 DNA follows: TGTGCCAGCAGTTTTGGGTCGGGGGTTCAGCCCCAGCATTTT.

The V and J genes are TRBV5-1 and TRBJ2-3; tentatively, D is TRBD2 (7 bases). CDR3 size: 15 residues. Germline V gene data show CDR1 as SGHRS and CDR2 as YFSETQ. Trimming removed 4 bases from V and 8 bases from J, with 20 bases in between. CDR3 in amino acids: CASSKDEGGRATQYF. In DNA, the CDR3 is TGCGCCAGCAGCAAAGATGAGGGGGGGAGGGCTACGCAGTATTTT.

The chain joins TRBV5-1 to TRBJ2-2, with 12 bases aligning to TRBD1. This CDR3 is 16 amino acids long. With 3 bases clipped from V and 5 bases from J, the junction kept 5 bases outside the gene matches. The germline V gene has CDR1 SGHRS and CDR2 YFSETQ. CDR3 sequence reads: CASSWGQGARTGELFF. In DNA form, the CDR3 reads TGCGCCAGCAGCTGGGGACAGGGGGCCAGGACCGGGGAGCTGTTTTTT.

As regards this clone: One end of the junction fails to match germline, which may point to a read error. CDR3 loop: CASSLDSAAGWGEQYF. CDR3 DNA: TGTGCTAGCAGCTTAGACTCTGCGGCAGGTTGGGGCGAGCAGTACTTC. J is TRBJ2-7 and V is TRBV7-7; D unclear. Germline CDR1 and CDR2: SSHAT and FNYEAQ (reference sequence). The CDR3 extends over 16 amino acids.

V is TRBV7-6 and J is TRBJ1-5; the D is unclear. This CDR3 has 14 amino acids. V lost 3 bases, J lost 6 bases, and 12 bases lay in between. The V gene's germline CDR1 is SGHVS and CDR2 FNYEAQ. CDR3 DNA: TGTGCCAGCAGCTTTAACGTGGCGGGTCAGCCCCAGCATTTT. Its translation: CASSFNVAGQPQHF.

This sequence joins TRBV19 and TRBJ2-5; TRBD1 or TRBD2 may be the D gene (5 bases each). The CDR3 contains 14 residues. V shed 1 base and J shed 5 bases, with 11 bases lying between them. The germline V gene encodes CDR1 LNHDA and CDR2 SQIVND (reference sequence). This CDR3 reads CASSIVRGTETQYF. In DNA form, the CDR3 reads TGTGCCAGTAGTATAGTTCGAGGGACGGAGACCCAGTACTTC.

The genes are TRBV9 and TRBJ1-1; D not resolved. The CDR3 totals 15 residues. V shed 0 bases and J shed 3 bases, with 12 bases lying between them. Germline CDR1 and CDR2: SGDLS and YYNGEE. The CDR3 is CASSVEAESDTEAFF. The DNA of the CDR3 is TGTGCCAGCAGCGTAGAGGCAGAATCTGACACTGAAGCTTTCTTT. Full variable domain (missing parts from reference TRBV9 and TRBJ1-1): DSGVTQTPKHLITATGQRVTLRCSPRSGDLSVYWYQQSLDQGLQFLIQYYNGEERAKGNILERFSAQQFPDLHSELNLSSLELGDSALYFCASSVEAESDTEAFFGQGTRLTVV.

V is TRBV5-6 and J is TRBJ1-4, with TRBD1 identical over 7 bases. From germline, CDR1 is SGHDT and CDR2 YYEEEE. Trimming cost V 3 bases and J 8 bases; bases outside gene matches: 10. The CDR3 is 15 amino acids. The CDR3 loop reads CASSSYRGWEEKLFF. The CDR3 DNA reads as TGTGCCAGCAGCTCCTACAGGGGTTGGGAGGAAAAACTGTTTTTT.

The CDR3 loop reads CASSDAKQGAGEQYF. CDR3 in DNA: TGTGCCAGCAGCGACGCAAAACAGGGGGCTGGCGAGCAGTACTTC. The V gene is TRBV7-9, the J gene TRBJ2-7; 9 bases are shared with TRBD1. The trim removed 5 bases at V and 6 bases at J, leaving 11 bases unmatched. This CDR3 comprises 15 residues. Germline CDR1 and CDR2: SEHNR and FQNEAQ (reference sequence).

This clone was counted between two and nine times. CDR3 region: CSVERAVGGGNQPQHF. The CDR3 region has the DNA TGCAGCGTTGAAAGGGCGGTTGGAGGGGGCAATCAGCCCCAGCATTTT. The V and J genes are TRBV29-1 and TRBJ1-5, with D perhaps TRBD1 (5 bases). Trimming stripped 2 bases from V and 2 bases from J, with 16 bases between. Germline V CDR1 and CDR2: SQVTM, ANQGSEA. This CDR3 is built from 16 residues.

This clone came up a few times. The chain couples TRBV29-1 to TRBJ1-1, with unresolved D. CDR1 is SQVTM, CDR2 ANQGSEA, per germline. The CDR3 extends over 12 amino acids. V lost 7 bases to trimming and J lost 4 bases, with 13 bases between them. CDR3 region: CSATSLRTEAFF. In DNA, the CDR3 is TGCAGCGCTACCTCCCTTCGCACTGAAGCTTTCTTT.

The CDR3 protein is CASSLSGAFGATNEKLFF. The CDR3 nucleotides are TGCGCCAGCAGCCTTTCGGGGGCATTCGGAGCAACTAATGAAAAACTGTTTTTT. This chain uses TRBV4-3 with TRBJ1-4, with TRBD1 as a possible D gene (6 bases). V lost 4 bases and J 0 bases, leaving 18 bases between the germline ends. The V gene's germline CDR1 is LGHNA and CDR2 YSLEER. The CDR3 totals 18 residues.

The rearrangement links TRBV5-1 to TRBJ2-1; 8 nucleotides align to TRBD1. Trimming took 0 bases from V and 8 from J; bases not matched to a gene: 10. The CDR3 sequence is 16 residues long. Germline loops: CDR1 SGHRS, CDR2 YFSETQ. In DNA form, the CDR3 reads TGCGCCAGCAGCTTGGGACCGACAGGGGTCATGGATGAGCAGTTCTTC. This translates into CASSLGPTGVMDEQFF.